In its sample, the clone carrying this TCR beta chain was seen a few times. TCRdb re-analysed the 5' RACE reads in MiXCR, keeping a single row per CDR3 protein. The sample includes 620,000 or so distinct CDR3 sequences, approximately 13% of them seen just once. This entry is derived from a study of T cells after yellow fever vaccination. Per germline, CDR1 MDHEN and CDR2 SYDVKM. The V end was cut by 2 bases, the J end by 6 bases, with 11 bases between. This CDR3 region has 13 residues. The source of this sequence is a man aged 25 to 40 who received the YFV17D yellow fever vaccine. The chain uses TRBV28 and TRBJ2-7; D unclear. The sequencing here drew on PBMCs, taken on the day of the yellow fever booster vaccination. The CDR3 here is CASSLGPSGEQYF. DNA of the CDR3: TGTGCCAGCAGTTTAGGACCCTCCGGCGAGCAGTACTTC.